Listed below are T cell receptor beta chains from one sample, sequenced in a study of OX40 agonist ivuxolimab in advanced cancers. TCRdb's table, derived via immunoSEQ multiplex PCR, lists solely in-frame clones and lacks some. The table records tens of thousands of clones, around four fifths of them present only once. Sequenced material: CD4+ or CD8+ T cells sorted from blood, taken in a trial of the OX40 agonist ivuxolimab. The receptor source for this set is an adult with an advanced solid tumor such as melanoma, head and neck, liver or kidney cancer. Both conserved end residues are trimmed from each CDR3. D genes are given only for firm matches.

D gene | V gene | CDR3 length | CDR3 protein
TRBD1 | TRBV18 | 13 | ASSPGTGTGTEAF
NA | TRBV2 | 12 | ASSVRVGTGELF
NA | TRBV18 | 12 | ASSPDRSSYEQY
TRBD1 | TRBV18 | 14 | ASSILQGGMNTEAF
TRBD2 | TRBV19 | 15 | ASSIERTSERLSEQY
NA | TRBV29-1 | 11 | SVEVYSSAEAF
NA | TRBV5-1 | 13 | ASSSTVSGANVLT
TRBD1 | TRBV7-7 | 13 | ASSAWDREDTEAF
NA | TRBV10-3 | 10 | AIGESTDTQY
TRBD1 | TRBV10-3 | 12 | AITGAPGVAEAF
NA | TRBV7-2 | 13 | ASSGGRDQGKTQY